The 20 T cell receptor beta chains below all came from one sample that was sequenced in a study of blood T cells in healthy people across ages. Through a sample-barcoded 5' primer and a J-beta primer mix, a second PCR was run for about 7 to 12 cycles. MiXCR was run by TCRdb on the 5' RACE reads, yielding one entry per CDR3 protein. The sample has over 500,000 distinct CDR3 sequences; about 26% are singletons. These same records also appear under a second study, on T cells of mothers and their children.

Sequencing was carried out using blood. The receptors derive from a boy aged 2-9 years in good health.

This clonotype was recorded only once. In DNA form, the CDR3 reads TGTGCCAGCAGCCAAGGGTGGGACAGCGCAGTCTATGGCTACACCTTC. Translation: CASSQGWDSAVYGYTF. The rearrangement joins TRBV14 to TRBJ1-2; 7 bases are a match to TRBD1. The CDR3 extends over 16 amino acids. The ends lost 1 base at V and 4 bases at J; junction bases unmatched: 9. Germline CDR1 reads SGHDN; CDR2 reads FVKESK.

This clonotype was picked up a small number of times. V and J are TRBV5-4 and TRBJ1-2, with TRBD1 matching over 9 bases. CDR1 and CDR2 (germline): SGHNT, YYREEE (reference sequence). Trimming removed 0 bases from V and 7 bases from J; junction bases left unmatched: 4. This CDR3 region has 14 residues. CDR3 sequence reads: CASSLGTGASGYTF. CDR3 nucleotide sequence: TGTGCCAGCAGCTTGGGGACAGGGGCTTCTGGCTACACCTTC.

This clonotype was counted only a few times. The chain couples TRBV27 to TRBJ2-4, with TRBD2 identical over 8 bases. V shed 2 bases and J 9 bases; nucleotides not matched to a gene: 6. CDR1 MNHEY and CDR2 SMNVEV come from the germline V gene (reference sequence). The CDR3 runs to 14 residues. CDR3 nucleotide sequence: TGTGCCAGCAGTTTAGGGGGGGCGGGGGGCATTCAGTACTTC. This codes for CASSLGGAGGIQYF.

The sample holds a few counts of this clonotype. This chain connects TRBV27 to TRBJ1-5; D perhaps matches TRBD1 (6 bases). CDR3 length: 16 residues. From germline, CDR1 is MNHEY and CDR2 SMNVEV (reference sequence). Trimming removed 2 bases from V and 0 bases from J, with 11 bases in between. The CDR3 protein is CASSLRWGHSNQPQHF. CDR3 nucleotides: TGTGCCAGCAGTTTAAGGTGGGGGCATAGCAATCAGCCCCAGCATTTT.

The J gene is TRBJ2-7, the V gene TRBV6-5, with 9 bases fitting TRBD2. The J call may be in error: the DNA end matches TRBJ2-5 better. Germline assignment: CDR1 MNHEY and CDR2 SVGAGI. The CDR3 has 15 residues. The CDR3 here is CATARGGRARETQYF. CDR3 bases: TGTGCCACCGCCCGTGGCGGGAGGGCCCGAGAGACCCAGTACTTC.

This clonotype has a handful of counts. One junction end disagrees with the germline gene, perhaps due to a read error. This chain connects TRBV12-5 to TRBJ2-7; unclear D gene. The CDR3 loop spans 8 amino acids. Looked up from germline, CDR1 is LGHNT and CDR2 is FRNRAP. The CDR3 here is CASGPGHF. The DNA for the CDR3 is TGTGCTAGTGGACCCGGCCATTTC.

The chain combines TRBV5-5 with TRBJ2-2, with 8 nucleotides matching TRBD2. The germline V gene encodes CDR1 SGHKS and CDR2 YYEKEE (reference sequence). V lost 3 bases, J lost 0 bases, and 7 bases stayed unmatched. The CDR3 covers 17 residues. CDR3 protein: CASSSGLGGANTGELFF. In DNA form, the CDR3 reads TGTGCCAGCAGCTCAGGTCTCGGGGGGGCGAACACCGGGGAGCTGTTTTTT.

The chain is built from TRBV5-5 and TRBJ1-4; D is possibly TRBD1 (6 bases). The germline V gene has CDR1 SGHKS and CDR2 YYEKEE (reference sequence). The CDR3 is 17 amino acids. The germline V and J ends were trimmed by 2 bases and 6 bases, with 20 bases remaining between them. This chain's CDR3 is CASSLFINRAGDEKLFF. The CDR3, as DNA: TGTGCCAGCAGCTTATTTATTAACAGGGCGGGAGATGAAAAACTGTTTTTT. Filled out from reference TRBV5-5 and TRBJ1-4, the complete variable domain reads DAGVTQSPTHLIKTRGQQVTLRCSPISGHKSVSWYQQVLGQGPQFIFQYYEKEERGRGNFPDRFSARQFPNYSSELNVNALLLGDSALYLCASSLFINRAGDEKLFFGSGTQLSVL.

The CDR3 sequence: CASSTLSREFTDTQYF. CDR3 DNA: TGTGCCAGCAGTACCCTCTCGCGGGAGTTCACAGATACGCAGTATTTT. This sequence joins TRBV27 and TRBJ2-3; 7 positions match TRBD2. This CDR3 spans 16 amino acids. Germline V CDR1 and CDR2: MNHEY, SMNVEV (reference sequence). J was trimmed by 2 bases and V by 5 bases; bases with no gene match: 10.

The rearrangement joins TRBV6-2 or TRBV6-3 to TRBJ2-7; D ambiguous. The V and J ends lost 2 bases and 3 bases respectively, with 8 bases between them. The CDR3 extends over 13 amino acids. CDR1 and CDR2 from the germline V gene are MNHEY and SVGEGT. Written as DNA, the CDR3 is TGTGCCAGCAGTTACGCCGTTATCTACGAGCAGTACTTC. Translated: CASSYAVIYEQYF.

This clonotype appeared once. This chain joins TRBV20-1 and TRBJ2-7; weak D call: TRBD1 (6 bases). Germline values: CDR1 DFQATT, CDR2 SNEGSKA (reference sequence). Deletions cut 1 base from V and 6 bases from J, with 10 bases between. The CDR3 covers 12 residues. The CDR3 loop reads CSARGWGREQYF. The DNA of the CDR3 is TGCAGTGCTAGAGGTTGGGGGCGCGAGCAGTACTTC.

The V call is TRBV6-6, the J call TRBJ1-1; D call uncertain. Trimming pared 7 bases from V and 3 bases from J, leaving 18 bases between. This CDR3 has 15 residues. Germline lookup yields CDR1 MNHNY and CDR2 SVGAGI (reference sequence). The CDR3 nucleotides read TGTGCCAGCACCGGAGAGGGAGAAAGTTACACTGAAGCTTTCTTT. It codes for CASTGEGESYTEAFF.

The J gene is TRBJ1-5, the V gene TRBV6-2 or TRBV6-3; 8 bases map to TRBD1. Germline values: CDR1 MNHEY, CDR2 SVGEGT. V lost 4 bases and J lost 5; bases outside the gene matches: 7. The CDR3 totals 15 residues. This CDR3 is CASSSSQGAYQPQHF. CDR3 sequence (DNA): TGTGCCAGCAGTTCATCTCAGGGGGCCTATCAGCCCCAGCATTTT.

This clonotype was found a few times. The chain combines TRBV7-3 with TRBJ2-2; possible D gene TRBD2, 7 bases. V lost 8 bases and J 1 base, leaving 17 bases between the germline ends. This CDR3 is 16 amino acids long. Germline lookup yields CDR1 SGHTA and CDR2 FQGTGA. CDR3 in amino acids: CASRVAGAGNTGELFF. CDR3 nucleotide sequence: TGTGCCAGCCGCGTTGCGGGGGCGGGGAACACCGGGGAGCTGTTTTTT.

CDR3 in amino acids: CASTSGGAETQYF. For the CDR3, the DNA is TGTGCCAGCACTAGCGGGGGGGCCGAGACCCAGTACTTC. The genes are TRBV6-5 and TRBJ2-5, with TRBD2 identical over 12 bases. The CDR3 is 13 residues long. The V gene's germline CDR1 is MNHEY and CDR2 SVGAGI. J gave up 5 bases and V 7 bases, and 2 bases lay outside the gene matches.

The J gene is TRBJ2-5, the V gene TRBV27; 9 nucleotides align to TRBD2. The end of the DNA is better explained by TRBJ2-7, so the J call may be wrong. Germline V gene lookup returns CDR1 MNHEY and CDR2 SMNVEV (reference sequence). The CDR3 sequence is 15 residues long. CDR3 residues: CASSTFRGRGYEQYF. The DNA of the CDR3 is TGTGCCAGCAGTACCTTCCGCGGGAGGGGGTACGAGCAGTACTTC.

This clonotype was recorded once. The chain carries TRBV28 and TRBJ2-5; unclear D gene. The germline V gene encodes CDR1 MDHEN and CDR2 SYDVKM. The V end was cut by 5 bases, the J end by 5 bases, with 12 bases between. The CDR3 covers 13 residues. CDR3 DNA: TGTGCCAGCAGTCACCGCCTCCTGGAGACCCAGTACTTC. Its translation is CASSHRLLETQYF.

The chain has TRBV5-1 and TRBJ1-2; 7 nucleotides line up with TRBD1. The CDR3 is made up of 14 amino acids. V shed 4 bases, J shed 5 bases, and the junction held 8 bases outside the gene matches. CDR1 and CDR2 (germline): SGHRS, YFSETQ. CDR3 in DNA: TGCGCCAGCAGCGGGGGGGACAGCAGATATGGCTACACCTTC. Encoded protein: CASSGGDSRYGYTF.

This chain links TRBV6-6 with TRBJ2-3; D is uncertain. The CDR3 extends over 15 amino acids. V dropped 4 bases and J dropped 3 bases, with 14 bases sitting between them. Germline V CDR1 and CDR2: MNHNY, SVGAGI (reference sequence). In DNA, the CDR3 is TGTGCCAGCAGTTTGAGCGCAGGTGGGACAGATACGCAGTATTTT. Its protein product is CASSLSAGGTDTQYF.

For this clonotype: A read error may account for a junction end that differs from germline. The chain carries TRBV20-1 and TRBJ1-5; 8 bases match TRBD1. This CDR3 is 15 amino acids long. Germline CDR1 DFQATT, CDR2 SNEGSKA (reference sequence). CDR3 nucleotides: TGCAGCGCTAGAGTCACAGGGGGGAGAAATCAGCCCCAGCATTTT. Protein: CSARVTGGRNQPQHF.